This T cell receptor (beta chain) is drawn from a study of T cells after yellow fever vaccination. Points from the study as a whole: From the bulk population, abundant clonotypes could contaminate and appear within FACS-sorted repertoires.

V was trimmed by 1 base and J by 6 bases, leaving 18 bases between them. Looked up from germline, CDR1 is SEHNR and CDR2 is FQNEAQ (reference sequence). The CDR3 runs to 16 residues. UMIs were added to TCR cDNA along with a universal primer site when it was made by 5'RACE template switching. TCRdb used MiXCR to reprocess the 5' RACE reads, holding one entry per CDR3 protein. The table records some 340,000 distinct CDR3 sequences, over 8.5% of them present only once. This clonotype has only a few counts. Its target is not known. V and J are TRBV7-9 and TRBJ1-1, with D maybe TRBD1 (6 bases). Sample: CD4+ T cells sorted from PBMCs, taken 45 days after the yellow fever booster vaccination. This clonotype was obtained from a man younger than 35 who received the YFV17D yellow fever vaccine. Here the CDR3 reads CASSLGVQGLGAEAFF. Written as DNA, the CDR3 is TGTGCCAGCAGCTTAGGGGTACAGGGCCTAGGCGCTGAAGCTTTCTTT. The whole variable domain, filled in from reference TRBV7-9 and TRBJ1-1, reads DTGVSQNPRHKITKRGQNVTFRCDPISEHNRLYWYRQTLGQGPEFLTYFQNEAQLEKSRLLSDRFSAERPKGSFSTLEIQRTEQGDSAMYLCASSLGVQGLGAEAFFGQGTRLTVV.